This TCR beta chain was documented in a study of metastatic and nonmetastatic thyroid tumors (dated by TCRdb to between 2020 and 2021). Turning to the overall study: Repertoires were compared across peripheral blood and tumor or nodule tissue samples from malignant and benign thyroid patients. What the work shows at the level of the full study, not this receptor alone: In both blood and tumor samples, TCR beta diversity was reported to be significantly higher in malignant tumors than in benign nodules.

This clone was observed at least ten times. This clone's antigen is unknown. No quality values exist for individual bases; no much larger clone is one base distant. Other nucleotide sequences from this sample produce the same CDR3. To prepare the library, PCR was applied. Sequencer: Illumina HiSeq 4000. High-throughput sequencing was used to profile the TCR beta-chain CDR3 region of each patient. Per the original workflow: CDR3 differences across clinicopathological groups were used to build a classifier for discriminating distant-metastatic papillary thyroid cancer patients. The Shannon index was used to measure repertoire diversity, and the Morisita-Horn index was used to measure how similar tumor and blood repertoires were. Using fastp at Q25 and MiXCR, TCRdb reprocessed the public reads and kept productive beta chains. In this record, the V and J calls reflect TCRdb's handling and not the investigators' own analysis. This sample gives tens of thousands of clones in total; 25% to 35% of them show up just once. The ten largest clones add up to more than 15% of the sample.

Before undergoing thyroid surgery, none of the patients had been given any kind of treatment. The study retrospectively analysed patient clinical samples collected from the early 2010s to the late 2010s using T-cell receptor beta sequencing. As encoded in the germline V gene, CDR1 is MNHEY while CDR2 is SVGEGT. V is cut by 2 bases and J by 4 bases, and the space between the germline ends is 14 bases. The CDR3 measures 16 amino acids from cysteine to phenylalanine. Of the read, only the CDR3 DNA is kept; its 48 bases are in frame from base 1. The sequence joins TRBV6-2 or TRBV6-3 to TRBJ2-2, with the D gene not confidently named. This clonotype originated in a female donor with papillary thyroid cancer or a benign thyroid nodule (not recorded which). Some clones in this sample may be carry-over from other donors' samples. Specimen: blood. The CDR3 corresponds to CASSYSFLVRTGELFF. The DNA sequence is as follows: TGTGCCAGCAGTTACAGTTTTTTGGTTCGCACCGGGGAGCTGTTTTTT.